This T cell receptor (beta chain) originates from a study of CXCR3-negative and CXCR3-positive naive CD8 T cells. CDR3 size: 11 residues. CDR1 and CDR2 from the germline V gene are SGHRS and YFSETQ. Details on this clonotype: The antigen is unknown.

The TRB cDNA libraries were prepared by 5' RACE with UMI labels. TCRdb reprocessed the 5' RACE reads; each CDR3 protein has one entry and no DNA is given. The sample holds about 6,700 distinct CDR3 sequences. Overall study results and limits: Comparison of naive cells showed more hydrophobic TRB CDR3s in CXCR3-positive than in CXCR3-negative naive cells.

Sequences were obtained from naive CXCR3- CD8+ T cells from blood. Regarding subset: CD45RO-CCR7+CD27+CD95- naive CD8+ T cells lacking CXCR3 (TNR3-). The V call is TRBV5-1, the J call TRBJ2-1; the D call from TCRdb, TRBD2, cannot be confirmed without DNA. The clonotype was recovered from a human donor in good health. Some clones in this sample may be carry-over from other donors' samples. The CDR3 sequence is CASIGGSEQFF.